These 11 T cell receptor beta chains were sequenced from one sample in a study of CD8+ T cells in alopecia areata. Extracted from the samples, RNA was reverse transcribed into cDNA to serve as the sequencing template. Only in-frame clones appear in the TCRdb table, and some are missing; sequencing was by immunoSEQ multiplex PCR. The sample lists about 190,000 clones; about three fifths were seen once. Treatment described: oral pan-JAK inhibitor, 5-10 mg twice daily. This specimen was CD4+ T cells sorted from blood, taken at week 4, from a patient treated with tofacitinib. These receptors all stem from a human donor with alopecia areata.

This chain links TRBV29-1 with TRBJ1-5; the D gene is possibly TRBD1 (6 bases). Deletions cut 1 base from V and 2 bases from J, with 12 bases between. The CDR3 spans 15 residues. The germline CDR1 and CDR2 sequences are SQVTM and ANQGSEA. CDR3 nucleotide sequence: TGCAGCGTTGAAGTGGGGGCCTCTGGCAATCAGCCCCAGCATTTT. Translation: CSVEVGASGNQPQHF.

This clone turned up a few times. CDR3 region: CASSPLRGLYEQYF. For the CDR3, the DNA is TGTGCCAGCAGCCCCTTGAGGGGGCTGTACGAGCAGTACTTC. The chain combines TRBV6-5 with TRBJ2-7, with TRBD1 identical over 7 bases. Unmatched junction bases numbered 9, after V lost 6 bases and J lost 4 bases. The CDR3 runs to 14 residues. Germline V gene data show CDR1 as MNHEY and CDR2 as SVGAGI.

This clone was observed a handful of times. The rearrangement links TRBV5-1 to TRBJ1-1; no clear D gene. The CDR3 contains 15 residues. Germline V gene lookup returns CDR1 SGHRS and CDR2 YFSETQ. V was trimmed by 4 bases and J by 1 base, leaving 14 bases between them. CDR3 in DNA: TGCGCCAGCAGCCTTAACCTTGGGAGGAACACTGAAGCTTTCTTT. It specifies CASSLNLGRNTEAFF.

This clone has only a few counts. The gene calls are TRBV11-2 and TRBJ2-2, with TRBD1 matching over 11 bases. Germline CDR1 and CDR2: SGHAT and FQNNGV. Unmatched junction bases numbered 8, after V lost 5 bases and J lost 6 bases. The CDR3 covers 16 residues. The CDR3 coding sequence is TGTGCCAGCAGCCCCCGGACAGGGGGCGGGGCCGGGGAGCTGTTTTTT. It translates to CASSPRTGGGAGELFF.

The genes are TRBV27 and TRBJ1-2; D may be TRBD1 (5 bases). The CDR3 totals 14 residues. Per germline, CDR1 MNHEY and CDR2 SMNVEV (reference sequence). V lost 0 bases, J lost 6 bases, and 11 bases lay in between. The CDR3 is CASSLSRAGNGYTF. DNA for the CDR3: TGTGCCAGCAGTTTATCGAGGGCAGGGAATGGCTACACCTTC.

A few counts support this clone. V and J are TRBV29-1 and TRBJ2-2; TRBD2 matches at 10 bases. Germline CDR1 SQVTM, CDR2 ANQGSEA. Trimming removed 7 bases from V and 4 bases from J; junction bases left unmatched: 9. CDR3 size: 15 residues. CDR3 nucleotides: TGCAGCGCCCACCTAGCGGGGGCCCGCACCGGGGAGCTGTTTTTT. As protein: CSAHLAGARTGELFF.

The V call is TRBV29-1, the J call TRBJ1-4, with unresolved D. Trimming removed 4 bases from V and 7 bases from J, with 13 bases in between. The CDR3 runs to 13 residues. CDR1 SQVTM and CDR2 ANQGSEA come from the germline V gene. In nucleotides, the CDR3 is TGCAGCGTTGGTTCCCTACGGCCTGAAAAACTGTTTTTT. Translating it yields CSVGSLRPEKLFF.

V is TRBV6-5 and J is TRBJ2-5; 10 positions agree with TRBD1. Per germline, CDR1 MNHEY and CDR2 SVGAGI. Trimming at V came to 4 bases and at J to 7 bases, leaving 12 bases not matched to a gene. This CDR3 is 16 amino acids long. CDR3 coding DNA: TGTGCCAGCAGTTCCCATAGACAGGGGGCCCTAGGGACCCAGTACTTC. This translates into CASSSHRQGALGTQYF.

This rearrangement joins TRBV10-3 to TRBJ2-6, with TRBD2 as a possible D gene (5 bases). V was shortened by 8 bases and J by 1 base, with 12 bases between the two germline ends. The CDR3 is 15 residues long. Germline CDR1 ENHRY, CDR2 SYGVKD. CDR3 region: CAIGRGGSGANVLTF. The CDR3 DNA sequence: TGTGCCATCGGGAGAGGTGGGTCTGGGGCCAACGTCCTGACTTTC.

The CDR3, as DNA: TGTGCCAGCAGTGGATCTGGAAACTATGGCTACACCTTC. As protein: CASSGSGNYGYTF. V and J are TRBV25-1 and TRBJ1-2; D call uncertain. Germline V lookup: CDR1 MGHDK, CDR2 SYGVNS. This CDR3 region has 13 residues. V lost 4 bases and J 2 bases, leaving 8 bases between the germline ends.

This chain uses TRBV7-9 with TRBJ1-3; D unclear. The V end was cut by 5 bases, the J end by 0 bases, with 11 bases between. Germline CDR1 SEHNR, CDR2 FQNEAQ (reference sequence). CDR3 length: 15 amino acids. The CDR3 region has the DNA TGTGCCAGCAGCCTGCTTGTGAGCTCTGGAAACACCATATATTTT. It is translated as CASSLLVSSGNTIYF. Combining the CDR3 with reference TRBV7-9 and TRBJ1-3 gives the whole variable domain DTGVSQNPRHKITKRGQNVTFRCDPISEHNRLYWYRQTLGQGPEFLTYFQNEAQLEKSRLLSDRFSAERPKGSFSTLEIQRTEQGDSAMYLCASSLLVSSGNTIYFGEGSWLTVV.